This passage covers 20 T cell receptor beta chains from one sample sequenced in a study of blood T cell repertoires in COVID-19. Only in-frame clones appear in the TCRdb table, and some are missing; sequencing was by immunoSEQ multiplex PCR. Of just over 150,000 clones listed, more than 80% are singletons. Sample: peripheral blood. The receptor source for this set is a woman in her thirties or forties with acute or convalescent COVID-19.

This chain uses TRBV12-5 with TRBJ1-5; no definite D call. The CDR3 loop spans 14 amino acids. Germline V gene lookup returns CDR1 LGHNT and CDR2 FRNRAP. The germline V and J ends were trimmed by 3 bases and 6 bases, with 12 bases remaining between them. For the CDR3, the DNA is TGTGCTAGTGGTTTTGGCAGCTCAGGTCAGCCCCAGCATTTT. This sequence encodes CASGFGSSGQPQHF.

The V call is TRBV7-2, the J call TRBJ1-4; possibly TRBD1 for D (6 bases). Between the trimmed V and J ends, which lost 5 bases and 0 bases, there was a span of 10 bases. In germline, CDR1 is SGHTA, CDR2 FQGNSA. CDR3 length: 15 residues. The chain's CDR3 is CASSPQGPTNEKLFF. CDR3 in DNA: TGTGCCAGCAGCCCACAGGGACCAACTAATGAAAAACTGTTTTTT. Filled out from reference TRBV7-2 and TRBJ1-4, the complete variable domain reads GAGVSQSPSNKVTEKGKDVELRCDPISGHTALYWYRQSLGQGLEFLIYFQGNSAPDKSGLPSDRFSAERTGGSVSTLTIQRTQQEDSAVYLCASSPQGPTNEKLFFGSGTQLSVL.

This clone was seen a single time. V gene TRBV9 combines with J gene TRBJ1-5; 7 positions match TRBD1. The germline V gene has CDR1 SGDLS and CDR2 YYNGEE. The V gene end was trimmed by 4 bases and the J gene end by 1 base; junction bases not matched to a gene: 2. This CDR3 has 14 amino acids. CDR3 in amino acids: CASSPGQSNQPQHF. CDR3 DNA sequence: TGTGCCAGCAGCCCGGGACAGAGCAATCAGCCCCAGCATTTT.

This clone was observed a handful of times. This chain links TRBV3-1 (or the pseudogene TRBV3-2) with TRBJ1-3; weak D call: TRBD1 (5 bases). The CDR3 has 13 amino acids. Trimming took off 8 bases at V and 2 bases at J, with 10 bases between the two ends. Germline V gene lookup returns CDR1 LGHDT and CDR2 YNNKEL (reference sequence). The CDR3 nucleotides read TGTGCCAGCTGGGAGGGGCCTGGAAACACCATATATTTT. As protein: CASWEGPGNTIYF.

The rearrangement links TRBV5-4 to TRBJ1-2; 7 bases match TRBD1. The CDR3 consists of 16 residues. With V trimmed by 4 bases and J by 0 bases, 9 bases remained unmatched. Germline V gives CDR1 SGHNT, CDR2 YYREEE (reference sequence). In nucleotides, the CDR3 is TGTGCCAGCAGCAGAGGACAGGAGCCTACTAACTATGGCTACACCTTC. Residues: CASSRGQEPTNYGYTF.

This chain uses TRBV5-4 with TRBJ2-2, with TRBD1 identical over 8 bases. Germline V CDR1 and CDR2: SGHNT, YYREEE (reference sequence). The V and J ends lost 4 bases and 5 bases, in that order; junction bases with no gene match: 7. This CDR3 is 15 amino acids long. Here the CDR3 reads CASSPGQVPTGELFF. CDR3 bases: TGTGCCAGCAGCCCGGGACAGGTTCCAACCGGGGAGCTGTTTTTT.

The V gene is TRBV7-8, the J gene TRBJ1-1; perhaps TRBD1 as D (5 bases). The CDR3 sequence is 16 residues long. Trimming took off 4 bases at V and 0 bases at J, with 15 bases between the two ends. The germline V gene encodes CDR1 SGHVS and CDR2 FQNEAQ. This CDR3 reads CASSSTRTPMNTEAFF. CDR3 coding DNA: TGTGCCAGCAGCTCGACCCGGACACCAATGAACACTGAAGCTTTCTTT.

The chain combines TRBV5-1 with TRBJ2-1; D is possibly TRBD1 (6 bases). V lost 0 bases, J lost 3 bases, and 22 bases lay in between. The CDR3 runs 19 residues. Germline CDR1 SGHRS, CDR2 YFSETQ. The CDR3 DNA reads TGCGCCAGCAGCTTGGGACCCGGGACACCACTGGTCCGCTACAATGAGCAGTTCTTC. Its protein is CASSLGPGTPLVRYNEQFF.

The chain recombines TRBV3-1 (or the pseudogene TRBV3-2) with TRBJ2-1, with 12 bases matching TRBD2. The CDR3 runs 17 residues. The trim removed 2 bases at V and 4 bases at J, leaving 6 bases unmatched. Per germline, CDR1 LGHDT and CDR2 YNNKEL (reference sequence). The CDR3 reads CASSQMEGLAGYNEQFF. CDR3 DNA sequence: TGTGCCAGCAGCCAAATGGAAGGACTAGCGGGGTACAATGAGCAGTTCTTC.

This chain joins TRBV3-1 (or the pseudogene TRBV3-2) and TRBJ2-3, with TRBD2 matching over 13 bases. Germline loops: CDR1 LGHDT, CDR2 YNNKEL (reference sequence). The CDR3 sequence is 16 residues long. Losses at the gene ends were 7 bases for V and 6 bases for J; bases not matched to a gene: 10. This CDR3 reads CASKRWTSGGPDTQYF. CDR3 in DNA: TGTGCCAGCAAGAGATGGACTAGCGGGGGCCCCGATACGCAGTATTTT.

The rearrangement uses TRBV19 and TRBJ2-1, with TRBD2 matching 9 bases. Germline V CDR1 and CDR2: LNHDA, SQIVND (reference sequence). CDR3 size: 14 residues. With 4 bases clipped from V and 10 bases from J, the junction kept 8 bases outside the gene matches. The CDR3, as DNA: TGTGCCAGTAGTACTCTAGCGGGATCACGGGAGCAGTTCTTC. It specifies CASSTLAGSREQFF. The whole variable domain, remainder taken from reference TRBV19 and TRBJ2-1, is DGGITQSPKYLFRKEGQNVTLSCEQNLNHDAMYWYRQDPGQGLRLIYYSQIVNDFQKGDIAEGYSVSREKKESFPLTVTSAQKNPTAFYLCASSTLAGSREQFFGPGTRLTVL.

The chain employs TRBV7-9 and TRBJ1-3; possible D gene TRBD1, 6 bases. Trimming removed 5 bases at V and 0 bases at J, with 14 bases between. The germline CDR1 and CDR2 sequences are SEHNR and FQNEAQ (reference sequence). This CDR3 spans 16 amino acids. In DNA, the CDR3 is TGTGCCAGCAGCCTCCAAGGACAGAGCTCTGGAAACACCATATATTTT. It yields the protein CASSLQGQSSGNTIYF.

This clone has just one count. This chain connects TRBV27 to TRBJ1-5, with 9 bases aligning to TRBD1. Germline CDR1 MNHEY, CDR2 SMNVEV (reference sequence). The CDR3 has 16 residues. Germline trimming cut 3 bases from V and 4 bases from J; bases unmatched to any gene: 7. The CDR3 is CASSFRWTGENQPQHF. In nucleotides, the CDR3 is TGTGCCAGCAGTTTCCGATGGACAGGGGAGAATCAGCCCCAGCATTTT.

The chain has TRBV6-2 or TRBV6-3 and TRBJ2-5, with D perhaps matching TRBD2 (6 bases). The V end lost 6 bases, the J end lost 5 bases, and 10 bases lay between the germline ends. This CDR3 spans 12 amino acids. Germline V CDR1 and CDR2: MNHEY, SVGEGT. The CDR3 sequence: CASSSGRETQYF. The CDR3 DNA is TGTGCCAGCAGCTCAGGGAGGGAGACCCAGTACTTC.

The chain is built from TRBV7-9 and TRBJ2-2; D perhaps matches TRBD1 (6 bases). The length of the CDR3 is 14 residues. The germline V and J ends were trimmed by 6 bases and 1 base, with 9 bases remaining between them. CDR1 and CDR2 from the germline V gene are SEHNR and FQNEAQ (reference sequence). The CDR3 is CASRKGGNTGELFF. The CDR3 bases are TGTGCCAGCAGGAAAGGGGGGAACACCGGGGAGCTGTTTTTT.

The genes are TRBV19 and TRBJ2-3; TRBD2 agrees at 9 bases. Germline lookup yields CDR1 LNHDA and CDR2 SQIVND (reference sequence). V was clipped by 3 bases and J by 4 bases; unmatched bases: 5. This CDR3 is built from 15 residues. This CDR3 reads CASSILRGGADTQYF. In DNA form, the CDR3 reads TGTGCCAGTAGTATCCTGCGGGGGGGCGCAGATACGCAGTATTTT. Full variable domain (missing parts from reference TRBV19 and TRBJ2-3): DGGITQSPKYLFRKEGQNVTLSCEQNLNHDAMYWYRQDPGQGLRLIYYSQIVNDFQKGDIAEGYSVSREKKESFPLTVTSAQKNPTAFYLCASSILRGGADTQYFGPGTRLTVL.

DNA for the CDR3: TGTGCCAGCAGCTTATTCTGGGTTACAGGTGACTTTAATGAGCAGTTCTTC. Translation: CASSLFWVTGDFNEQFF. This chain joins TRBV5-8 and TRBJ2-1; D is possibly TRBD1 (5 bases). V lost 2 bases to trimming and J lost 7 bases, with 22 bases between them. This CDR3 comprises 17 residues. Germline assignment: CDR1 SGHTS and CDR2 YDEGEE.

This chain connects TRBV18 to TRBJ2-2; maybe TRBD1 (6 bases). V lost 5 bases and J lost 4, with 14 bases in between. Germline CDR1 is KGHSH and CDR2 is LQKENI. The CDR3 length is 15 residues. CDR3 bases: TGTGCCAGCTCATATGTTGACAGGTTCACCGGGGAGCTGTTTTTT. It specifies CASSYVDRFTGELFF.

The chain uses TRBV3-1 (or the pseudogene TRBV3-2) and TRBJ1-2, with a weak D call TRBD1 (6 bases). V lost 5 bases to trimming and J lost 8 bases, with 15 bases between them. The germline gives CDR1 LGHDT, CDR2 YNNKEL (reference sequence). The CDR3 totals 13 residues. The CDR3 here is CASSDSGVRGYTF. Here the CDR3 DNA reads TGTGCCAGCAGCGATTCAGGGGTGCGAGGCTACACCTTC.

This clone is a singleton in its sample. The chain joins TRBV5-8 to TRBJ2-1; possible D gene TRBD1, 6 bases. Trimming took 5 bases from V and 4 from J, leaving 19 bases between them. Germline V gene lookup returns CDR1 SGHTS and CDR2 YDEGEE. The CDR3 length is 16 residues. The CDR3: CASSSTGQVLYNEQFF. CDR3 in DNA: TGTGCCAGCAGTAGCACAGGGCAGGTTCTGTACAATGAGCAGTTCTTC.